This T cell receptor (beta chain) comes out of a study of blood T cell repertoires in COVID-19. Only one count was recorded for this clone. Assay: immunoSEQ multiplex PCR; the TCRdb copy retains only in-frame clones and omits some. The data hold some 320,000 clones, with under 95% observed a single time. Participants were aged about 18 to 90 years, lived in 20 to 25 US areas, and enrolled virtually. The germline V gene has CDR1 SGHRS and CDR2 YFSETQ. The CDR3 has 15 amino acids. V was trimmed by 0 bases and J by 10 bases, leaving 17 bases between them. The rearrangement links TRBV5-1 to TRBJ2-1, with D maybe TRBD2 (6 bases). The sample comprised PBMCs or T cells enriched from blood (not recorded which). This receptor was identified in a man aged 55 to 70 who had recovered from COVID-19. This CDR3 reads CASSLAGDPFVEQFF. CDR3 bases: TGCGCCAGCAGCTTGGCGGGGGACCCCTTCGTGGAGCAGTTCTTC.